This T cell receptor (beta chain) appears in the sequencing data of a study of cytomegalovirus exposure and HLA in healthy donors. Germline lookup yields CDR1 SGDLS and CDR2 YYNGEE. V lost 0 bases to trimming and J lost 8 bases, with 12 bases between them. This CDR3 comprises 14 residues. There were likely unrecorded immune exposures, though donors were nominally healthy when sampled. General study results and limits: Cytomegalovirus association was assigned to 170 or so TCR beta chains. A link between a missense DCLRE1C variant and TCR beta V- and J-gene trimming emerged from a later analysis.

PCR employed 60 Vbeta and 13 Jbeta primers. Method: immunoSEQ multiplex PCR; TCRdb's copy keeps in-frame clones and lacks some. The table shows some 120,000 clones, with about 84% occurring only once. About this clone: Its antigen is not identified.

Sequencing used PBMCs. V is TRBV9 and J is TRBJ2-1, with D possibly TRBD2 on 6 matching bases. The source is a young man in good health and CMV-seropositive. The CDR3 region has the DNA TGTGCCAGCAGCGTAGGTCCTAGCGACTATGAGCAGTTCTTC. As protein: CASSVGPSDYEQFF.